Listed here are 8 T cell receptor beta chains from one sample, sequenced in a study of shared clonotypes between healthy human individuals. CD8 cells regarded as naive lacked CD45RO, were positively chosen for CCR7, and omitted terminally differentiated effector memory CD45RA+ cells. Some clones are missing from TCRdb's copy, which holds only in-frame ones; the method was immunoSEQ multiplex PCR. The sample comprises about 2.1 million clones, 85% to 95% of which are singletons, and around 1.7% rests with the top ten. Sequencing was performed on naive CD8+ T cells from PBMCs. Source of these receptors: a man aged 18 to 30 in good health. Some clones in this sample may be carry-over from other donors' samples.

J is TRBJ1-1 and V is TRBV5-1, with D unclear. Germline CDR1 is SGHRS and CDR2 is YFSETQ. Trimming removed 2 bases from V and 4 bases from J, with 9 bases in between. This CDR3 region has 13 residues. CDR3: CASSFYLGTEAFF. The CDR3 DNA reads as TGCGCCAGCAGCTTTTATTTGGGCACTGAAGCTTTCTTT.

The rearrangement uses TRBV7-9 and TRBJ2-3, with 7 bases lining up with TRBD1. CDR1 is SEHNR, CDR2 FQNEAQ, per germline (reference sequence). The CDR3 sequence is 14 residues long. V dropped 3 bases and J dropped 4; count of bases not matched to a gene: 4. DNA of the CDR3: TGTGCCAGCAGCTTCGAAAGGGGGCCAGATACGCAGTATTTT. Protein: CASSFERGPDTQYF.

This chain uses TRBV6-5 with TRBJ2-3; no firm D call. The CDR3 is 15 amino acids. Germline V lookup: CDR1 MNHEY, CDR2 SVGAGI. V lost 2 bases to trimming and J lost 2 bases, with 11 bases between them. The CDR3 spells CASSYEAGPTDTQYF. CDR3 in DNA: TGTGCCAGCAGTTACGAGGCAGGACCCACAGATACGCAGTATTTT.

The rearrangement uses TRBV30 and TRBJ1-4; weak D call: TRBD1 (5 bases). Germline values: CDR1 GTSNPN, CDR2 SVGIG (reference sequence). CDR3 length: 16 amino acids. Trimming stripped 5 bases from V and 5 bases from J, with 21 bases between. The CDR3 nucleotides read TGTGCCTGGGACGGGGGGGAAGGAAGATCAAATGAAAAACTGTTTTTT. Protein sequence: CAWDGGEGRSNEKLFF.

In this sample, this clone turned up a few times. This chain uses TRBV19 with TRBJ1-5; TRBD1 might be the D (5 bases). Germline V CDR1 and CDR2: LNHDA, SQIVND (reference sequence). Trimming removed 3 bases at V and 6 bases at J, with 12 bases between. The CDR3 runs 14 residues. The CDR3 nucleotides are TGTGCCAGTAGTATTGTCAGTACAGGTCAGCCCCAGCATTTT. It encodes CASSIVSTGQPQHF.

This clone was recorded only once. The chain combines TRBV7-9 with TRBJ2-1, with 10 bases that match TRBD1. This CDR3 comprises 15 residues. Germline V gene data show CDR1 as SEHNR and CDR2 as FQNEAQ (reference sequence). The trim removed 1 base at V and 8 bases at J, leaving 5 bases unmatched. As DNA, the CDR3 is TGTGCCAGCAGCTTAGGGGACAGGGGTTCGCATGAGCAGTTCTTC. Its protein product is CASSLGDRGSHEQFF.

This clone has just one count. The DNA for the CDR3 is TGTGCCAGCAGCTATCAGCGGGAGGGCCTCTATGAGCAGTTCTTC. Translating it yields CASSYQREGLYEQFF. The rearrangement joins TRBV13 to TRBJ2-1, with 10 bases fitting TRBD2. This CDR3 has 15 residues. Germline V gives CDR1 PRHDT, CDR2 FYEKMQ (reference sequence). V was pared by 4 bases and J by 8 bases, with 8 bases of the junction left unmatched.

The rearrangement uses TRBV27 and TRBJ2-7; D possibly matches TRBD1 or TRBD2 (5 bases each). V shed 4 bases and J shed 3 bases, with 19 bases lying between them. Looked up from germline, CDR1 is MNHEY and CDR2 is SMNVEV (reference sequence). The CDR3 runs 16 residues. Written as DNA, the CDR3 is TGTGCCAGCAGTTCTCGAGCCGGGACGTCGGGCTACGAGCAGTACTTC. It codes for CASSSRAGTSGYEQYF.